This passage covers 25 T cell receptor beta chains from one sample sequenced in a study of graft-versus-host responses after intestinal transplantation. TCRdb's copy holds only in-frame clones and misses some; the assay was immunoSEQ multiplex PCR. The table records some 110,000 clones, approximately 93% of them present only once. These TCRs' antigens remain unknown. The specimen comprised unstimulated CD8+ T cells sorted from spleen or lymph node cells, sampled before transplant. The origin of the receptors is a human donor who was the organ donor for an intestinal transplant.

The chain links TRBV2 to TRBJ2-1, with D possibly matching TRBD2 (6 bases). V was pared by 8 bases and J by 5 bases, with 10 bases between. The CDR3 sequence is 12 residues long. Germline V gene data show CDR1 as SNHLY and CDR2 as FYNNEI. The CDR3 nucleotides are TGTGCCAGCGGCGGGGCTAACAATGAGCAGTTCTTC. Its protein product is CASGGANNEQFF.

V and J are TRBV4-1 and TRBJ1-1; 7 nucleotides align to TRBD1. Germline trimming cut 5 bases from V and 4 bases from J; bases unmatched to any gene: 10. This CDR3 region has 15 residues. Germline-derived CDR1 and CDR2 are MGHRA and YSYEKL. The DNA of the CDR3 is TGCGCCAGCAGCAACAAACAGGGGCAGGTCACTGAAGCTTTCTTT. This encodes CASSNKQGQVTEAFF.

The V and J genes are TRBV5-4 and TRBJ1-1, with D tentatively TRBD1 (5 bases). The CDR3 totals 13 residues. The germline V gene has CDR1 SGHNT and CDR2 YYREEE (reference sequence). The V gene lost 3 bases and the J gene lost 5 bases, with 11 bases spanning the gap. This CDR3 reads CASSWKGYTEAFF. CDR3 DNA: TGTGCCAGCAGCTGGAAGGGGTATACTGAAGCTTTCTTT.

CDR3 amino acids: CASSLAGDGYTF. The DNA for the CDR3 is TGCGCCAGCAGCTTGGCAGGGGATGGCTACACCTTC. The genes are TRBV5-1 and TRBJ1-2; D is possibly TRBD1 (6 bases). The germline V and J ends were trimmed by 0 bases and 6 bases, with 6 bases remaining between them. Germline V CDR1 and CDR2: SGHRS, YFSETQ. The CDR3 covers 12 residues.

The J gene is TRBJ2-5, the V gene TRBV27; D might be TRBD2 (6 bases). The V end lost 8 bases, the J end lost 3 bases, and 19 bases lay between the germline ends. The V gene's germline CDR1 is MNHEY and CDR2 SMNVEV (reference sequence). The CDR3 is 15 residues long. This CDR3 reads CASGFTGGAKETQYF. The CDR3 DNA follows: TGTGCCAGCGGCTTCACCGGAGGGGCGAAAGAGACCCAGTACTTC.

The rearrangement joins TRBV4-3 to TRBJ2-3; 8 bases agree with TRBD1. Germline V gene data show CDR1 as LGHNA and CDR2 as YSLEER. The CDR3 totals 15 residues. Trimming cost V 4 bases and J 1 base; bases outside gene matches: 4. CDR3 in DNA: TGCGCCAGCAGCCCCGGGACAGGAGGCACAGATACGCAGTATTTT. Amino acid sequence: CASSPGTGGTDTQYF.

The chain combines TRBV6-1 with TRBJ2-1, with D uncertain. Germline loops: CDR1 MNHNS, CDR2 SASEGT. The CDR3 runs 14 residues. The V end was cut by 2 bases, the J end by 1 base, with 6 bases between. The CDR3 loop is CASSETASYNEQFF. The CDR3 DNA follows: TGTGCCAGCAGTGAAACAGCGTCCTACAATGAGCAGTTCTTC.

This chain links TRBV7-2 with TRBJ2-1; TRBD2 is a possible D gene (5 bases). Germline V lookup: CDR1 SGHTA, CDR2 FQGNSA. This CDR3 region has 12 residues. Deletions cut 1 base from V and 10 bases from J, with 8 bases between. CDR3 sequence reads: CASSLVLAEQFF. CDR3 in DNA: TGTGCCAGCAGCTTAGTCCTAGCAGAGCAGTTCTTC.

This clone has only one observation. The V and J genes are TRBV6-5 and TRBJ2-5; perhaps TRBD2 as D (6 bases). The ends were cut back, 6 bases at V and 5 bases at J, with 13 bases in the middle. Germline CDR1 is MNHEY and CDR2 is SVGAGI. The length of the CDR3 is 13 residues. The CDR3 loop is CASRGRGEETQYF. DNA for the CDR3: TGTGCCAGCAGAGGGCGGGGTGAGGAGACCCAGTACTTC.

The chain carries TRBV4-3 and TRBJ1-2, with D unclear. The CDR3 has 16 amino acids. Germline V CDR1 and CDR2: LGHNA, YSLEER. V dropped 6 bases and J dropped 0 bases, with 17 bases sitting between them. CDR3 nucleotides: TGCGCCAGCAGTCCCGAAATAACTTTAGCTAACTATGGCTACACCTTC. This sequence encodes CASSPEITLANYGYTF.

The V gene is TRBV9, the J gene TRBJ2-4, with 10 bases identical to TRBD2. The CDR3 has 16 residues. Germline assignment: CDR1 SGDLS and CDR2 YYNGEE. J was trimmed by 7 bases and V by 0 bases; bases with no gene match: 7. The CDR3 spells CASSVGAGGPRNIQYF. The CDR3 DNA follows: TGTGCCAGCAGCGTAGGAGCGGGAGGGCCACGGAACATTCAGTACTTC.

This chain joins TRBV19 and TRBJ2-7; 10 nucleotides match TRBD1. Germline V CDR1 and CDR2: LNHDA, SQIVND (reference sequence). This CDR3 is 14 amino acids long. The V and J ends lost 7 bases and 2 bases, in that order; junction bases with no gene match: 5. This CDR3 is CASTPGQGTYEQYF. CDR3 DNA: TGTGCCAGTACCCCGGGACAGGGGACCTACGAGCAGTACTTC.

The CDR3 loop reads CASGTGLEQYF. In nucleotides, the CDR3 is TGTGCCAGTGGGACAGGACTCGAGCAGTACTTC. The chain links TRBV27 to TRBJ2-7; 8 bases fit TRBD1. J was trimmed by 6 bases and V by 9 bases; bases with no gene match: 4. This CDR3 region has 11 residues. Germline CDR1 is MNHEY and CDR2 is SMNVEV (reference sequence).

The V gene is TRBV7-9, the J gene TRBJ1-2; unclear D gene. This CDR3 contains 13 residues. Germline V CDR1 and CDR2: SEHNR, FQNEAQ (reference sequence). V shed 3 bases and J shed 5 bases, with 10 bases lying between them. The CDR3 here is CASSLVPWYGYTF. The DNA of the CDR3 is TGTGCCAGCAGCTTGGTTCCATGGTATGGCTACACCTTC.

The chain uses TRBV29-1 and TRBJ2-7; D ambiguous. The germline V gene encodes CDR1 SQVTM and CDR2 ANQGSEA. The CDR3 is 13 amino acids. Trimming shortened V by 0 bases and J by 5 bases, and 11 bases separated the two germline ends. CDR3 amino acids: CSVEDSSGNEQYF. In nucleotides, the CDR3 is TGCAGCGTTGAAGATAGTTCAGGAAACGAGCAGTACTTC.

V usage is TRBV27 and J usage is TRBJ2-1; D remains ambiguous. Germline CDR1 is MNHEY and CDR2 is SMNVEV (reference sequence). Trimming left V 6 bases short and J 8 bases short, with 23 bases between. The CDR3 runs 16 residues. DNA for the CDR3: TGTGCCAGCAGCGAAATTCCAGGACCAGTCAAGCATGAGCAGTTCTTC. It translates to CASSEIPGPVKHEQFF.

The genes are TRBV7-3 and TRBJ2-5; perhaps TRBD2 as D (5 bases). This CDR3 is built from 14 residues. V was trimmed by 2 bases and J by 5 bases, leaving 12 bases between them. CDR1 and CDR2 (germline): SGHTA, FQGTGA. CDR3 loop: CASSLFGMGETQYF. The CDR3 coding sequence is TGTGCCAGCAGCTTATTCGGGATGGGGGAGACCCAGTACTTC.

The V call is TRBV6-5, the J call TRBJ2-1, with 8 bases identical to TRBD1. V gave up 7 bases and J gave up 1 base; unmatched junction bases: 3. Germline assignment: CDR1 MNHEY and CDR2 SVGAGI. The CDR3 consists of 14 residues. The CDR3 protein is CASKGTGSYNEQFF. The CDR3 DNA sequence: TGTGCCAGCAAGGGGACAGGTTCCTACAATGAGCAGTTCTTC.

The chain uses TRBV11-2 and TRBJ2-2; no definite D call. Germline loops: CDR1 SGHAT, CDR2 FQNNGV. Trimming took off 4 bases at V and 5 bases at J, with 5 bases between the two ends. The CDR3 sequence is 12 residues long. CDR3 region: CASSWKTGELFF. CDR3 in DNA: TGTGCCAGCAGCTGGAAAACCGGGGAGCTGTTTTTT. Based on the CDR3 plus reference TRBV11-2 and TRBJ2-2, the full variable domain is EAGVAQSPRYKIIEKRQSVAFWCNPISGHATLYWYQQILGQGPKLLIQFQNNGVVDDSQLPKDRFSAERLKGVDSTLKIQPAKLEDSAVYLCASSWKTGELFFGEGSRLTVL.

The V gene is TRBV11-2, the J gene TRBJ2-6; D possibly matches TRBD1 or TRBD2 (5 bases each). Germline CDR1 is SGHAT and CDR2 is FQNNGV. V lost 1 base to trimming and J lost 0 bases, with 13 bases between them. This CDR3 is 18 amino acids long. The CDR3 bases are TGTGCCAGCAGCTTAGTACTAGGGGAAGGCTCTGGGGCCAACGTCCTGACTTTC. This sequence encodes CASSLVLGEGSGANVLTF.

The chain carries TRBV21-1 and TRBJ1-5. TRBV21-1 is noted as a pseudogene. The CDR3 sequence is 16 residues long. The CDR3 DNA reads as TGTGCCAGCCGAAAGGTAGGGAATTATAGCAATCAGCCCCAGCATTTT. Translation: CASRKVGNYSNQPQHF.

J is TRBJ2-7 and V is TRBV30; 7 bases are shared with TRBD1. The germline V gene has CDR1 GTSNPN and CDR2 SVGIG (reference sequence). The CDR3 covers 14 residues. V shed 0 bases and J 2 bases; nucleotides not matched to a gene: 4. CDR3 DNA sequence: TGTGCCTGGAGTGTAGGGGGCGGCCCCTACGAGCAGTACTTC. Protein product: CAWSVGGGPYEQYF.

This chain joins TRBV2 and TRBJ1-2, with D possibly being TRBD1 (5 bases). Germline CDR1 is SNHLY and CDR2 is FYNNEI. The CDR3 has 13 residues. V was trimmed by 4 bases and J by 8 bases, leaving 14 bases between them. CDR3 residues: CASSGGEMEGYTF. CDR3 nucleotide sequence: TGTGCCAGCAGTGGAGGGGAGATGGAGGGCTACACCTTC.

This chain links TRBV4-2 with TRBJ2-7; D call uncertain. The CDR3 has 15 amino acids. V was cut by 1 base and J by 2 bases, with 12 bases left in between. The germline V gene encodes CDR1 LGHNA and CDR2 YNFKEQ. The CDR3 bases are TGTGCCAGCAGCCAAGGTCTCGCGCGGACCTACGAGCAGTACTTC. This gives the protein CASSQGLARTYEQYF.

The CDR3, as DNA: TGTGCTAGTGGTTTATCGGTGGAGCCGCAGTTCTTC. It specifies CASGLSVEPQFF. The chain combines TRBV12-5 with TRBJ2-1; D is ambiguous. This CDR3 spans 12 amino acids. Looked up from germline, CDR1 is LGHNT and CDR2 is FRNRAP. V lost 3 bases to trimming and J lost 12 bases, with 12 bases between them.